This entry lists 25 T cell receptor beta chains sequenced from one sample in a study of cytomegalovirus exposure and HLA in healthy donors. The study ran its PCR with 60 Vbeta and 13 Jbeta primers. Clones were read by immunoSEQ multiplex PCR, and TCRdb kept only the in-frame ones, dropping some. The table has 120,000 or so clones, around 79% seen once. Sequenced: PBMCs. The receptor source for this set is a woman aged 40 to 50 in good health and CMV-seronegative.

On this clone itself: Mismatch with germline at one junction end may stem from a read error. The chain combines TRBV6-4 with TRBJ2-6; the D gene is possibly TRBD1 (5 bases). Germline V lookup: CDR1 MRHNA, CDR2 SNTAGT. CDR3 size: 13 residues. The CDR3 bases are TGTGCCAGCAGTGACTCTGGGGCCAACGGCCTGACTTTC. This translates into CASSDSGANGLTF.

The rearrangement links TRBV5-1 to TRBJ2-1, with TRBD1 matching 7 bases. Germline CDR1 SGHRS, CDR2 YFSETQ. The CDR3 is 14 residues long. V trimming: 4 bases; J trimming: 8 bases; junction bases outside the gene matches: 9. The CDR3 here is CASSTRDSGDEQFF. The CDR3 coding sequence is TGCGCCAGCAGCACCCGGGACAGTGGAGATGAGCAGTTCTTC.

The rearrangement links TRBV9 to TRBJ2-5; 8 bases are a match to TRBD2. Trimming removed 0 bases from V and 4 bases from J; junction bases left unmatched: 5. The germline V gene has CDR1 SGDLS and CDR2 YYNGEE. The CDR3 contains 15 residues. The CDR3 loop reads CASSVGAGAGETQYF. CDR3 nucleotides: TGTGCCAGCAGCGTAGGAGCGGGAGCAGGAGAGACCCAGTACTTC. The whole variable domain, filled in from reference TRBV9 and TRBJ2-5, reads DSGVTQTPKHLITATGQRVTLRCSPRSGDLSVYWYQQSLDQGLQFLIQYYNGEERAKGNILERFSAQQFPDLHSELNLSSLELGDSALYFCASSVGAGAGETQYFGPGTRLLVL.

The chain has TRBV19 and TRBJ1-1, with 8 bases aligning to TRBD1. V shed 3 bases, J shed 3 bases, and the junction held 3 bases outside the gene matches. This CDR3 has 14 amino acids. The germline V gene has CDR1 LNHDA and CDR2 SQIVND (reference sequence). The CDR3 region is CASSIYRGDTEAFF. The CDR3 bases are TGTGCCAGTAGTATTTACAGGGGGGACACTGAAGCTTTCTTT.

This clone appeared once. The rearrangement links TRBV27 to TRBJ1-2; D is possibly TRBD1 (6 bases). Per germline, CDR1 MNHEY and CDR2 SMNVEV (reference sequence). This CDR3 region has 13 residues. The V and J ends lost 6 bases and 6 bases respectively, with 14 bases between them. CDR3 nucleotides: TGTGCCAGCAGAACAGGGAGTGGAAATGGCTACACCTTC. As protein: CASRTGSGNGYTF.

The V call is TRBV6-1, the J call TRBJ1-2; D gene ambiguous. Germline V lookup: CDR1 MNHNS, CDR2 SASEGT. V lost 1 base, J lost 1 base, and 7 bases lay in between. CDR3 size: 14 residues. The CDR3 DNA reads TGTGCCAGCAGTGAAGAGCCAATTAACTATGGCTACACCTTC. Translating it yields CASSEEPINYGYTF.

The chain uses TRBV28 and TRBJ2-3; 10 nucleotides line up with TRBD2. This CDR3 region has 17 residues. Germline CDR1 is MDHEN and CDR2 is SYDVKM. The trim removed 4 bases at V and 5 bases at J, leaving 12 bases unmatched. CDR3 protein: CASSYHYRLAGLDTQYF. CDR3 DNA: TGTGCCAGCAGTTACCACTACCGACTAGCGGGTTTAGATACGCAGTATTTT.

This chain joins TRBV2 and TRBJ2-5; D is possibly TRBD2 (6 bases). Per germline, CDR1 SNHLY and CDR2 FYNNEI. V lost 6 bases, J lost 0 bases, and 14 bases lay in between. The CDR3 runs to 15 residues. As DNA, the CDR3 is TGTGCCAGCAGCCTCCGGGGGAGCTACCAAGAGACCCAGTACTTC. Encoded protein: CASSLRGSYQETQYF.

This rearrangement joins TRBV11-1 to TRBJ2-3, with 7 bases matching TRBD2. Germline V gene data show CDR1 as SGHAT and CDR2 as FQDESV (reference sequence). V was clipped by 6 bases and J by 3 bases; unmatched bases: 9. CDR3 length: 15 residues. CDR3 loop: CASSPELALTDTQYF. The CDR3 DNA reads TGTGCCAGCAGTCCCGAACTAGCGTTAACAGATACGCAGTATTTT.

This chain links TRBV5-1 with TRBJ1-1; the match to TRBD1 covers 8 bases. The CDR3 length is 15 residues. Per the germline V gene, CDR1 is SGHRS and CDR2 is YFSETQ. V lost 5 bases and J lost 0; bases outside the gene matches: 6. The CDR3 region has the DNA TGCGCCAGCAGGGTACAGGGGGGGGTGAACACTGAAGCTTTCTTT. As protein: CASRVQGGVNTEAFF.

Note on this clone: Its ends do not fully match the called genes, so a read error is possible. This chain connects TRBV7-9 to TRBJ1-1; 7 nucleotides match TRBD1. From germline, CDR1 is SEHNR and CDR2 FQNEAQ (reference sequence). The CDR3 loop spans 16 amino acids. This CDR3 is CSSSLPGGLTNTEAFF. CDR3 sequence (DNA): TGTTCCAGCAGCCTCCCAGGGGGGCTGACGAACACTGAAGCTTTCTTT.

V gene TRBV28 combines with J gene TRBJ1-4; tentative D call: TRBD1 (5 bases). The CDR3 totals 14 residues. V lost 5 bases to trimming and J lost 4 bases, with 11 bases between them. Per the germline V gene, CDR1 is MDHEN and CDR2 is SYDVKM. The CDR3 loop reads CASSDHGGNEKLFF. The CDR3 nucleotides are TGTGCCAGCAGTGACCACGGGGGTAATGAAAAACTGTTTTTT.

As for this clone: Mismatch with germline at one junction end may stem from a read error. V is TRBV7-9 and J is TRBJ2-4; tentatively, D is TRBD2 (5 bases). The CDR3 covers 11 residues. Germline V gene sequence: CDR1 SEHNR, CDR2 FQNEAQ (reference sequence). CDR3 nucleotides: TGTTCCAGCACGGAGGACGGCATTCAGTACTTC. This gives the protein CSSTEDGIQYF. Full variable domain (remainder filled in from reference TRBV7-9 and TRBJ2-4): DTGVSQNPRHKITKRGQNVTFRCDPISEHNRLYWYRQTLGQGPEFLTYFQNEAQLEKSRLLSDRFSAERPKGSFSTLEIQRTEQGDSAMYLCSSTEDGIQYFGAGTRLSVL.

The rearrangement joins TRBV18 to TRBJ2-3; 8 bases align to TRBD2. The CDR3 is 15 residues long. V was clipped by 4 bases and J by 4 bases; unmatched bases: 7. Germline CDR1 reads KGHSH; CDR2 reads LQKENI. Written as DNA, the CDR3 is TGTGCCAGCTCACGACGGGAGGGGTCGGCAGATACGCAGTATTTT. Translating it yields CASSRREGSADTQYF.

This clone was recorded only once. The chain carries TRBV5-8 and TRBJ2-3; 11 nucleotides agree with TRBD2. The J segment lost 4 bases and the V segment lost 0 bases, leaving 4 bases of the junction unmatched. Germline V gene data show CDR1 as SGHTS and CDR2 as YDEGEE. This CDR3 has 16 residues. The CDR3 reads CASSLGLAGGADTQYF. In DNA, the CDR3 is TGTGCCAGCAGCTTGGGGCTAGCGGGAGGAGCAGATACGCAGTATTTT.

The CDR3, as DNA: TGTGCCAGCAGCCCCCGGGGAGGGCCAAGCACCGGGGAGCTGTTTTTT. This encodes CASSPRGGPSTGELFF. The chain recombines TRBV4-2 with TRBJ2-2; 7 bases are shared with TRBD2. Germline CDR1 and CDR2: LGHNA and YNFKEQ. J lost 4 bases, V lost 4 bases, and 9 bases had no gene match. This CDR3 is 16 amino acids long.

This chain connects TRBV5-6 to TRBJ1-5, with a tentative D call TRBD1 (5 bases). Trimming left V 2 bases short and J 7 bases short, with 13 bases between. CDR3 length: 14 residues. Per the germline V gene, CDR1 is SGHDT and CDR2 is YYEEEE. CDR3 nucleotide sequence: TGTGCCAGCAGCTTTTTCTTATCAGGGCAGCCCCAGCATTTT. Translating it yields CASSFFLSGQPQHF.

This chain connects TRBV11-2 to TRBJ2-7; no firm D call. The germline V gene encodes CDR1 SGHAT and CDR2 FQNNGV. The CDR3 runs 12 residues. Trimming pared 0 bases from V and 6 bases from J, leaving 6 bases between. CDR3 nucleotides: TGTGCCAGCAGCTTAGATCTCCCCGAGCAGTACTTC. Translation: CASSLDLPEQYF.

CDR3 amino acids: CASSQEPGGPHTQYF. The DNA for the CDR3 is TGCGCCAGCAGCCAAGAACCGGGAGGGCCGCATACGCAGTATTTT. This chain joins TRBV4-3 and TRBJ2-3; 8 positions agree with TRBD2. The CDR3 is made up of 15 amino acids. The V and J ends lost 0 bases and 7 bases, in that order; junction bases with no gene match: 6. The germline CDR1 and CDR2 sequences are LGHNA and YSLEER.

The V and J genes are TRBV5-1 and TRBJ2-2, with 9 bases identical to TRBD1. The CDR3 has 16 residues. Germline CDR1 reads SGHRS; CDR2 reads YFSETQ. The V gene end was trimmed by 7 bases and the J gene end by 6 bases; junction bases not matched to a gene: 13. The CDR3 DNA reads TGCGCCAGCCGAACTTCCGGGACAGGGTCGTCCGGGGAGCTGTTTTTT. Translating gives CASRTSGTGSSGELFF.

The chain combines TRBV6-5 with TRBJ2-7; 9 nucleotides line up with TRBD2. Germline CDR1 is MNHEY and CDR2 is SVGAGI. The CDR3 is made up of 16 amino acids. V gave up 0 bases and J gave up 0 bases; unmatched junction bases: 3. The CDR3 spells CASSYSLAGTSYEQYF. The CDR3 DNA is TGTGCCAGCAGTTACTCTCTAGCGGGAACCTCCTACGAGCAGTACTTC.

The CDR3 coding sequence is TGTGCCAGCAGTTACGGTGGACGGGGGAGCCAAGAGACCCAGTACTTC. The encoded protein is CASSYGGRGSQETQYF. The chain is built from TRBV6-5 and TRBJ2-5; maybe TRBD2 (6 bases). The CDR3 runs 16 residues. The germline V gene encodes CDR1 MNHEY and CDR2 SVGAGI. Trimming cost V 2 bases and J 1 base, with 14 bases left between them.

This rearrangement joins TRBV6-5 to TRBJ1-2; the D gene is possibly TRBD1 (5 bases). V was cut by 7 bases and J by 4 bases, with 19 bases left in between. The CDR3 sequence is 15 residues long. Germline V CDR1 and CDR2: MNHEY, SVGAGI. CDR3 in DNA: TGTGCCAGCAACCCCTCCTTGGGGGGAGGCTATGGCTACACCTTC. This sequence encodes CASNPSLGGGYGYTF.

The CDR3 protein is CASRPTGSYEQYF. The CDR3, as DNA: TGCGCCAGCAGACCGACAGGGTCCTACGAGCAGTACTTC. This chain uses TRBV10-2 with TRBJ2-5, with TRBD1 matching over 7 bases. The assigned J gene may be wrong: the sequence end matches TRBJ2-7 better. The germline CDR1 and CDR2 sequences are WSHSY and SAAADI. The CDR3 consists of 13 residues.

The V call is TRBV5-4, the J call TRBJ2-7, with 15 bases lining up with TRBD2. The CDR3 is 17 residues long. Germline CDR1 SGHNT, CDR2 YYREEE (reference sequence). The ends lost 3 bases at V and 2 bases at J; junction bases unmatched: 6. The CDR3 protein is CASSSGLAGGGPYEQYF. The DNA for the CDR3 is TGTGCCAGCAGCTCGGGACTAGCGGGAGGTGGGCCCTACGAGCAGTACTTC.